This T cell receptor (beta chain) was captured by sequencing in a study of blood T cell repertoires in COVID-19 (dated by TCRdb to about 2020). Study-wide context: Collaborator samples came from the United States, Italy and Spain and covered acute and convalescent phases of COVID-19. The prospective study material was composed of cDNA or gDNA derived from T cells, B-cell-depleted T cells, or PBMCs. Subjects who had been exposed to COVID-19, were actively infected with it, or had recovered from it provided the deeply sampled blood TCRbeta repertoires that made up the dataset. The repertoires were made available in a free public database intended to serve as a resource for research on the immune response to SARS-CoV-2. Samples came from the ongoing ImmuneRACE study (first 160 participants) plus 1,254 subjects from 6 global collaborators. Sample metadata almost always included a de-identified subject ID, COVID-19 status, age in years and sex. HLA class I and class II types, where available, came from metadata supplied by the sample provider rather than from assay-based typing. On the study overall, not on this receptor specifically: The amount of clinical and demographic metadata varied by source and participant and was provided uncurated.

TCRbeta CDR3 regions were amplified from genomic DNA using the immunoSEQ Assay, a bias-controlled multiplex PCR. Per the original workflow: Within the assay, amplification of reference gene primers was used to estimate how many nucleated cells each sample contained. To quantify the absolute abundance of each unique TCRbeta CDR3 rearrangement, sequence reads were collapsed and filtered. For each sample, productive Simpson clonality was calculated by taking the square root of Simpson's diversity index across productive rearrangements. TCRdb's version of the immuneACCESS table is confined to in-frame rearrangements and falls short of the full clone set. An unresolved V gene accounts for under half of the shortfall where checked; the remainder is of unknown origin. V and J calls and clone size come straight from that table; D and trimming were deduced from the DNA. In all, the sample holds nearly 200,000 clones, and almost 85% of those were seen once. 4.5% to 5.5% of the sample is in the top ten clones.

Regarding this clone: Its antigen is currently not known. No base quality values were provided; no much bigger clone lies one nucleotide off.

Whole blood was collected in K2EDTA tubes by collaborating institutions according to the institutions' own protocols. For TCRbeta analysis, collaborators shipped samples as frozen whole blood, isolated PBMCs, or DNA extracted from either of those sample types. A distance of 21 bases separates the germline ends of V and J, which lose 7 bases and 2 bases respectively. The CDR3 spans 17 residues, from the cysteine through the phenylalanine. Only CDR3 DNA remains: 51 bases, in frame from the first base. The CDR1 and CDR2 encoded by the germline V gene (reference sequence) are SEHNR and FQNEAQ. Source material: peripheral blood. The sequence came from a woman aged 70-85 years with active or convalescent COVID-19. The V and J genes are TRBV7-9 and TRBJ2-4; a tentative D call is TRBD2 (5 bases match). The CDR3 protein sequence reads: CASTPAERYESKNIQYF. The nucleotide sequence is TGTGCCAGCACCCCCGCGGAGCGGTACGAGTCCAAAAACATTCAGTACTTC.